This T cell receptor beta chain was profiled in a study of blood T cell repertoires in COVID-19. Overall study: PBMCs, B-cell-depleted T cells, or T cells provided the cDNA or gDNA that made up the material.

As processed by the authors: Amplifying reference gene primers gave estimates of nucleated cell counts. The data were produced by immunoSEQ multiplex PCR, yet TCRdb's version contains in-frame clones alone and is incomplete. The DNA was the basis for D and trimming; V, J and clone size are from that table. This table holds 250,000 or so clones, 90% found once. V lost 6 bases, J lost 4 bases, and 10 bases lay in between. The CDR3 runs 13 residues. The chain has TRBV12-3 or TRBV12-4 and TRBJ1-3; D call uncertain. Sequenced input: peripheral blood. This TCR was sampled from a woman aged 60-75 years with COVID-19, enrolled during active disease. CDR3 in amino acids: CASSLSRGNTIYF. As DNA, the CDR3 is TGTGCCAGCAGCCTAAGTCGGGGAAACACCATATATTTT.